This record covers a single T cell receptor (beta chain). As yet, its antigen is unknown. The data stem from a study of shared clonotypes between healthy human individuals. Study in general: CD4 naive cells filled three plates per donor, CD4 memory three, CD8 naive two and CD8 memory one. Study outcomes and limitations: Only blood was sampled; tissue repertoires likely differ.

Only in-frame clones appear in the TCRdb table, and some are missing; sequencing was by immunoSEQ multiplex PCR. In the table there are about 680,000 clones, 92% of which are singletons. The CDR3 is made up of 15 amino acids. Germline V gene data show CDR1 as MNHNY and CDR2 as SVGAGI (reference sequence). V was clipped by 3 bases and J by 1 base, with 11 bases between them. The naive CD8 subset, CD45RO-negative cells positively selected for CCR7, excluded terminally differentiated effector memory CD45RA+ cells. The study drew all its donors from Caucasian adults living in Nashville, Tennessee. Sequencing was carried out using naive CD8+ T cells sorted from blood. The chain is built from TRBV6-6 and TRBJ2-3; either TRBD1 or TRBD2 may supply D (5 bases each). The TCR was taken from a man aged 25 to 40 in good health. The CDR3 protein is CASSYEGLRTDTQYF. In DNA, the CDR3 is TGTGCCAGCAGTTATGAGGGGCTTCGCACAGATACGCAGTATTTT.